This TCR beta chain is drawn from a study of T-cell memory formation after mild COVID-19. Per germline, CDR1 SGHTA and CDR2 FQGNSA. CDR3 length: 15 residues. Deletions cut 0 bases from V and 2 bases from J, with 9 bases between. MiXCR, run by TCRdb on the 5' RACE reads, gives a single entry per CDR3 protein. The sample lists fewer than 200,000 distinct CDR3 sequences, around 20% occurring once. This sequence originates from a man aged 18 to 30 who had mild COVID-19 (a few samples of this study predate the infection). Cell type and time point are not known. The chain joins TRBV7-2 to TRBJ2-3; D perhaps matches TRBD1 (6 bases). The sample taken for sequencing was PBMCs or a T cell subset sorted from them (not recorded which). The CDR3 nucleotides are TGTGCCAGCAGCTTAGCTGGGGGCGACACAGATACGCAGTATTTT. Translation: CASSLAGGDTDTQYF.